The source of this T cell receptor beta chain is a study of vaccination and CD4 T cells after COVID-19. Study details: The authors used overlapping spike peptides from SARS-CoV-2, HCoV-NL63, HCoV-OC43 and HCoV-229E to stimulate cells. Control cultures, each given a CEFX pool, an HIV-1 Nef pool, or no peptide, were included.

This clonotype was counted a few times. Its specificity is unknown. Treatment indicated: roughly ten-day PBMC culture with coronavirus spike peptide pools or control peptides (ViraFEST assay). The Oncomine TCR Beta short-read assay sequenced DNA from cultured CD4+ T cells. TCRdb reprocessed the PCR reads via MiXCR and lists one record per CDR3 protein. The sample includes about 19,000 distinct CDR3 sequences, 53% of them seen just once. Study results and caveats: Recorded median SARS-CoV-2-reactive clonotype numbers increased from about 20 to 38 without reaching significance.

The receptor was derived from a human donor who had recovered from COVID-19. The sample here was CD4+ T cells from blood, cultured in vitro, taken before SARS-CoV-2 vaccination.

CDR3 coding DNA: TGTGCCAGCTCCCGCGAATACGAGCAGTACTTC. The encoded protein is CASSREYEQYF. The J gene is TRBJ2-7, the V gene TRBV18; D ambiguous. Looked up from germline, CDR1 is KGHSH and CDR2 is LQKENI. The CDR3 loop spans 11 amino acids. The V and J ends lost 6 bases and 4 bases respectively, with 7 bases between them.